This T cell receptor (beta chain) stems from a study of vaccination and CD4 T cells after COVID-19. Study context: Overlapping spike peptides from SARS-CoV-2, HCoV-NL63, HCoV-OC43 and HCoV-229E served to stimulate the cells. Study-wide results and limits: Reactive clonotype counts went from median about 21 after infection to about 38 after vaccination, nonsignificantly.

Stated treatment: roughly 10-day PBMC culture with coronavirus spike peptide pools or control peptides (ViraFEST assay). Upon completion of 10 days of culture, CD4+ T cells were isolated via negative selection. This clonotype counts as medium-sized. Its antigen is still unknown. The Oncomine TCR Beta short-read assay sequenced DNA from cultured CD4+ T cells. TCRdb independently ran MiXCR on the PCR reads; one entry per CDR3 protein. This table holds under 25,000 distinct CDR3 sequences, roughly a quarter found once. Germline V CDR1 and CDR2: DFQATT, SNEGSKA (reference sequence). This CDR3 spans 15 amino acids. V was trimmed by 0 bases and J by 5 bases, leaving 16 bases between them.

The sequenced material came from cultured CD4+ T cells from blood. The sequence derives from a human donor with COVID-19. The chain recombines TRBV20-1 with TRBJ1-2; D remains ambiguous. The CDR3 coding sequence is TGCAGTGCTAGAGATTCCCCATCGGGGTCTTATGGCTACACCTTC. Protein sequence: CSARDSPSGSYGYTF.